These 32 T cell receptor beta chains share one sample of origin, sequenced in a study of human T cells and chemical hapten exposure. Using its own MiXCR run on the RACE reads, TCRdb lists one record per CDR3 protein. The data show 200,000 to 300,000 distinct CDR3 sequences, approximately 8.4% seen once. Time point in this sample: pre-sensitization, week 0. The treatment denotes: therapeutic diphenylcyclopropenone sensitization with weekly scalp DPC. The source was whole blood, collected in connection with sensitization to the hapten diphenylcyclopropenone (DPC). Source of these receptors: a woman between 40 and 55 years old with alopecia areata. Some clones in this sample may be carry-over from other donors' samples.

The J gene is TRBJ2-1, the V gene TRBV10-3; TRBD2 matches 9 bases. The V segment lost 7 bases and the J segment 7 bases; nucleotides outside the gene matches: 8. The germline V gene has CDR1 ENHRY and CDR2 SYGVKD. The CDR3 sequence is 14 residues long. The CDR3 here is CAINAAAGGNEQFF. As DNA, the CDR3 is TGTGCCATCAATGCCGCGGCGGGAGGGAATGAGCAGTTCTTC.

The chain carries TRBV5-5 and TRBJ2-3; D remains unclear. Trimming left V 3 bases short and J 0 bases short, with 8 bases between. The length of the CDR3 is 14 residues. Germline V lookup: CDR1 SGHKS, CDR2 YYEKEE (reference sequence). The CDR3 reads CASSWATSTDTQYF. CDR3 DNA sequence: TGTGCCAGCAGCTGGGCTACTAGCACAGATACGCAGTATTTT.

This clonotype was seen repeatedly, ten times or more. V and J are TRBV29-1 and TRBJ2-3; TRBD2 aligns across 7 bases. V dropped 4 bases and J dropped 6; count of bases not matched to a gene: 4. CDR1 and CDR2 (germline): SQVTM, ANQGSEA. The CDR3 consists of 12 residues. CDR3: CSVGRGGDTQYF. In DNA, the CDR3 is TGCAGCGTTGGGAGGGGAGGGGATACGCAGTATTTT.

V and J are TRBV20-1 and TRBJ1-2, with D possibly being TRBD1 (6 bases). The germline V gene has CDR1 DFQATT and CDR2 SNEGSKA (reference sequence). The CDR3 has 12 residues. V lost 6 bases and J 4 bases, leaving 12 bases between the germline ends. CDR3 sequence reads: CSAAGESYGYTF. The CDR3, as DNA: TGCAGTGCGGCAGGGGAATCCTATGGCTACACCTTC.

This clonotype was picked up a small number of times. V and J are TRBV27 and TRBJ1-1; D remains ambiguous. This CDR3 spans 12 amino acids. V lost 5 bases, J lost 4 bases, and 8 bases lay in between. In germline, CDR1 is MNHEY, CDR2 SMNVEV (reference sequence). Here the CDR3 DNA reads TGTGCCAGCAGTGCCCCCTTCACTGAAGCTTTCTTT. Its translation is CASSAPFTEAFF.

This clonotype was seen a handful of times. The rearrangement links TRBV27 to TRBJ1-6; possible D gene TRBD1, 6 bases. V shed 6 bases and J shed 7 bases, with 25 bases lying between them. Germline CDR1 reads MNHEY; CDR2 reads SMNVEV (reference sequence). This CDR3 spans 18 amino acids. In DNA form, the CDR3 reads TGTGCCAGCAGCTCAGTCGGCGGGGGGCGCTTCGGGAATTCACCCCTCCACTTT. Protein sequence: CASSSVGGGRFGNSPLHF.

The rearrangement links TRBV4-1 to TRBJ2-7; 7 positions match TRBD2. Germline CDR1 and CDR2: MGHRA and YSYEKL. This CDR3 comprises 15 residues. The V segment lost 4 bases and the J segment 3 bases; nucleotides outside the gene matches: 9. CDR3 bases: TGCGCCAGCAGCCTAACGGACCGGGGGGACTACGAGCAGTACTTC. Translation gives CASSLTDRGDYEQYF.

This clonotype occurred many times. As DNA, the CDR3 is TGTGCCAGCAGTTTTCGGGGGCTCGGCTATGGCTACACCTTC. This encodes CASSFRGLGYGYTF. The V and J genes are TRBV27 and TRBJ1-2; tentative D call: TRBD1 (6 bases). The V end was cut by 3 bases, the J end by 4 bases, with 12 bases between. The CDR3 runs 14 residues. Per the germline V gene, CDR1 is MNHEY and CDR2 is SMNVEV (reference sequence).

The table lists this clonotype with many counts. This sequence joins TRBV7-9 and TRBJ2-3, with 7 bases lining up with TRBD2. J lost 4 bases, V lost 5 bases, and 6 bases had no gene match. In germline, CDR1 is SEHNR, CDR2 FQNEAQ (reference sequence). This CDR3 is built from 14 residues. The CDR3 region is CASSPSGNPDTQYF. The CDR3 bases are TGTGCCAGCAGCCCTAGCGGAAACCCAGATACGCAGTATTTT. The complete variable domain, with remaining parts taken from reference TRBV7-9 and TRBJ2-3, reads DTGVSQNPRHKITKRGQNVTFRCDPISEHNRLYWYRQTLGQGPEFLTYFQNEAQLEKSRLLSDRFSAERPKGSFSTLEIQRTEQGDSAMYLCASSPSGNPDTQYFGPGTRLTVL.

This clonotype appeared many times. The chain links TRBV28 to TRBJ2-3; the D is unclear. V was trimmed by 7 bases and J by 3 bases, leaving 5 bases between them. Germline assignment: CDR1 MDHEN and CDR2 SYDVKM. The CDR3 length is 11 residues. The CDR3 nucleotides are TGTGCCAGCACTGCGACAGATACGCAGTATTTT. Residues: CASTATDTQYF.

The V call is TRBV6-1, the J call TRBJ1-1; TRBD1 aligns across 7 bases. The CDR3 contains 14 residues. Per the germline V gene, CDR1 is MNHNS and CDR2 is SASEGT. J was trimmed by 5 bases and V by 8 bases; bases with no gene match: 11. CDR3: CASGIEGARTEAFF. The DNA of the CDR3 is TGTGCCAGCGGAATCGAGGGGGCGCGTACTGAAGCTTTCTTT.

The gene calls are TRBV9 and TRBJ2-5, with 11 nucleotides matching TRBD2. Germline lookup yields CDR1 SGDLS and CDR2 YYNGEE. The CDR3 is 15 amino acids. Trimming removed 4 bases from V and 1 base from J; junction bases left unmatched: 3. The CDR3 region is CASSPTSGGQETQYF. CDR3 DNA sequence: TGTGCCAGCAGCCCTACTAGCGGGGGCCAAGAGACCCAGTACTTC.

The gene calls are TRBV7-2 and TRBJ2-3; 8 bases are shared with TRBD2. Germline CDR1 reads SGHTA; CDR2 reads FQGNSA. The CDR3 is made up of 14 amino acids. The J segment lost 4 bases and the V segment lost 2 bases, leaving 2 bases of the junction unmatched. CDR3 in amino acids: CASSLQAGADTQYF. The CDR3 DNA is TGTGCCAGCAGCTTACAAGCGGGAGCAGATACGCAGTATTTT.

This clonotype was counted between two and nine times. The chain carries TRBV27 and TRBJ2-7; D perhaps matches TRBD1 (5 bases). V shed 6 bases and J shed 3 bases, with 12 bases lying between them. Germline V gives CDR1 MNHEY, CDR2 SMNVEV (reference sequence). The CDR3 sequence is 13 residues long. This CDR3 reads CASSPQGNYEQYF. The DNA of the CDR3 is TGTGCCAGCAGCCCTCAGGGAAACTACGAGCAGTACTTC.

This clonotype has just a few counts. The chain has TRBV10-3 and TRBJ2-1; 9 bases align to TRBD2. V shed 2 bases and J 13 bases; nucleotides not matched to a gene: 6. This CDR3 is 13 amino acids long. Germline-derived CDR1 and CDR2 are ENHRY and SYGVKD. This chain's CDR3 is CAISEQREAGQFF. The CDR3, as DNA: TGTGCCATCAGTGAGCAGCGGGAGGCTGGTCAGTTCTTC.

This sequence joins TRBV20-1 and TRBJ2-5; 8 positions match TRBD2. The CDR3 has 15 residues. Trimming removed 4 bases from V and 3 bases from J; junction bases left unmatched: 10. CDR1 and CDR2 (germline): DFQATT, SNEGSKA (reference sequence). Here the CDR3 DNA reads TGCAGTGCTACGCCACACACTAGCGGAGAAGAGACCCAGTACTTC. This codes for CSATPHTSGEETQYF.

At least ten counts were recorded for this clonotype. The chain carries TRBV6-1 and TRBJ1-1, with a possible D match to TRBD1 (5 bases). The CDR3 runs 13 residues. In germline, CDR1 is MNHNS, CDR2 SASEGT. The V gene lost 7 bases and the J gene lost 6 bases, with 15 bases spanning the gap. For the CDR3, the DNA is TGTGCCAGCATCCCAACGGGGGGGGCTGAAGCTTTCTTT. As protein: CASIPTGGAEAFF.

The gene calls are TRBV7-8 and TRBJ1-2, with D perhaps matching TRBD1 (6 bases). The CDR3 consists of 16 residues. CDR1 SGHVS and CDR2 FQNEAQ come from the germline V gene. Trimming shortened V by 4 bases and J by 4 bases, and 19 bases separated the two germline ends. The CDR3 sequence: CASSSQVGGQGYGYTF. Here the CDR3 DNA reads TGTGCCAGCAGCTCCCAGGTGGGGGGGCAGGGCTATGGCTACACCTTC.

This clonotype was counted ten times or more. This chain links TRBV28 with TRBJ2-1; 10 bases align to TRBD2. This CDR3 spans 15 amino acids. Germline V lookup: CDR1 MDHEN, CDR2 SYDVKM. V was pared by 6 bases and J by 0 bases, with 2 bases of the junction left unmatched. CDR3 sequence reads: CASRPSGSSYNEQFF. CDR3 nucleotides: TGTGCCAGCAGACCTAGCGGGAGCTCCTACAATGAGCAGTTCTTC.

The genes are TRBV28 and TRBJ1-5; D unresolved. This CDR3 region has 18 residues. Germline CDR1 MDHEN, CDR2 SYDVKM. The V end was cut by 0 bases, the J end by 6 bases, with 21 bases between. The CDR3 DNA reads TGTGCCAGCAGTTTATGGGGGTTAGTCCGTCGATCTGGTCAGCCCCAGCATTTT. Translating gives CASSLWGLVRRSGQPQHF.

The V gene is TRBV28, the J gene TRBJ2-7, with 10 bases identical to TRBD1. The germline gives CDR1 MDHEN, CDR2 SYDVKM. V was pared by 5 bases and J by 6 bases, with 10 bases of the junction left unmatched. There are 15 residues in the CDR3. The CDR3 reads CASSLPGTGVFEQYF. For the CDR3, the DNA is TGTGCCAGCAGTCTACCCGGGACAGGGGTTTTCGAGCAGTACTTC. Supplemented by reference TRBV28 and TRBJ2-7, the full variable domain reads DVKVTQSSRYLVKRTGEKVFLECVQDMDHENMFWYRQDPGLGLRLIYFSYDVKMKEKGDIPEGYSVSREKKERFSLILESASTNQTSMYLCASSLPGTGVFEQYFGPGTRLTVT.

The sample holds a few counts of this clonotype. The rearrangement uses TRBV6-5 and TRBJ2-1, with D possibly matching TRBD2 (5 bases). Germline V gene sequence: CDR1 MNHEY, CDR2 SVGAGI. The V end was cut by 6 bases, the J end by 0 bases, with 15 bases between. This CDR3 is built from 16 residues. CDR3 nucleotides: TGTGCCAGCAGCCTCATGACTATCAGCTCCTACAATGAGCAGTTCTTC. Amino acid sequence: CASSLMTISSYNEQFF.

This clonotype was observed a few times. The chain couples TRBV6-1 to TRBJ2-7; D assignment may be TRBD1 or TRBD2 (5 bases each). Deletions cut 10 bases from V and 7 bases from J, with 20 bases between. Looked up from germline, CDR1 is MNHNS and CDR2 is SASEGT. The CDR3 totals 13 residues. CDR3 protein: CATTRDEGGEQYF. CDR3 nucleotides: TGTGCCACCACACGGGACGAAGGCGGGGAGCAGTACTTC.

V usage is TRBV10-3 and J usage is TRBJ1-2; D not certain. CDR1 is ENHRY and CDR2 is SYGVKD in the germline V gene. Trimming cost V 5 bases and J 4 bases, with 14 bases left between them. The CDR3 is made up of 14 amino acids. In DNA, the CDR3 is TGTGCCATCAGTATGAGGGAGGGAAGCTATGGCTACACCTTC. Its protein product is CAISMREGSYGYTF.

In its sample, this clonotype was seen a few times. CDR3 DNA sequence: TGCAGTGAGACAGGGAACACTGAAGCTTTCTTT. Amino acids: CSETGNTEAFF. V and J are TRBV20-1 and TRBJ1-1, with D perhaps TRBD1 (6 bases). CDR1 is DFQATT and CDR2 is SNEGSKA in the germline V gene (reference sequence). Trimming removed 7 bases from V and 1 base from J, with 7 bases in between. The CDR3 sequence is 11 residues long.

This clonotype was seen a handful of times. The rearrangement links TRBV6-4 to TRBJ2-3; 8 positions match TRBD2. V was pared by 5 bases and J by 2 bases, with 6 bases of the junction left unmatched. The CDR3 is 15 amino acids. From germline, CDR1 is MRHNA and CDR2 SNTAGT. In nucleotides, the CDR3 is TGTGCCAGCAGTCCAAGCGGGAGAAACACAGATACGCAGTATTTT. It codes for CASSPSGRNTDTQYF.

This clonotype was found many times. The J gene is TRBJ2-4, the V gene TRBV9, with 11 bases aligning to TRBD1. Germline loops: CDR1 SGDLS, CDR2 YYNGEE. The CDR3 extends over 17 amino acids. With 4 bases clipped from V and 3 bases from J, the junction kept 9 bases outside the gene matches. The chain's CDR3 is CASSPRDRGIDKNIQYF. The CDR3 DNA is TGTGCCAGCAGCCCCAGGGACAGGGGGATAGACAAAAACATTCAGTACTTC.

The sample holds a few counts of this clonotype. CDR3 amino acids: CASSYWARPNEQFF. In DNA, the CDR3 is TGTGCCAGCAGTTACTGGGCACGACCCAATGAGCAGTTCTTC. The chain joins TRBV6-2 or TRBV6-3 to TRBJ2-1, with no clear D. The CDR3 runs 14 residues. Germline V gives CDR1 MNHEY, CDR2 SVGEGT. V was cut by 1 base and J by 6 bases, with 10 bases left in between.

The V call is TRBV20-1, the J call TRBJ2-3; D ambiguous. The germline V gene has CDR1 DFQATT and CDR2 SNEGSKA (reference sequence). The CDR3 has 13 amino acids. V was clipped by 6 bases and J by 10 bases, with 20 bases between them. The CDR3 coding sequence is TGCAGTGCCACCGATCATAGCCCCTCGGCGCAGTATTTT. It specifies CSATDHSPSAQYF.

The sample holds many counts of this clonotype. The rearrangement links TRBV29-1 to TRBJ2-1, with TRBD2 matching 9 bases. The CDR3 loop spans 13 amino acids. V shed 4 bases, J shed 9 bases, and the junction held 7 bases outside the gene matches. CDR1 and CDR2 (germline): SQVTM, ANQGSEA. CDR3 amino acids: CSVVAGGPGEQFF. The CDR3 region has the DNA TGCAGCGTTGTGGCGGGAGGGCCCGGTGAGCAGTTCTTC.

The CDR3 DNA reads as TGCGCCAGCAGCCAACAGTCGAATCAGCCCCAGCATTTT. Its translation is CASSQQSNQPQHF. This rearrangement joins TRBV4-1 to TRBJ1-5; no clear D. The V end lost 2 bases, the J end lost 4 bases, and 6 bases lay between the germline ends. Germline CDR1 MGHRA, CDR2 YSYEKL. The CDR3 loop spans 13 amino acids.

This clonotype has ten or more counts. The chain combines TRBV18 with TRBJ1-2; D is unresolved. From germline, CDR1 is KGHSH and CDR2 LQKENI. The CDR3 has 13 amino acids. The V gene lost 6 bases and the J gene lost 4 bases, with 12 bases spanning the gap. For the CDR3, the DNA is TGTGCCAGCTCGCCTACAAGGACCTATGGCTACACCTTC. Protein sequence: CASSPTRTYGYTF.